This T cell receptor beta chain appears in the sequencing data of a study of blood T cell repertoires in COVID-19 (dated by TCRdb to about 2020). Turning to the overall study: Samples covering the acute and convalescent phases of COVID-19 were provided by collaborators in the United States, Italy and Spain. Where HLA class I and class II types were available, the types were taken from metadata supplied by the sample provider, not from assay-based typing. Subjects who had been exposed to COVID-19, were actively infected with it, or had recovered from it provided the deeply sampled blood TCRbeta repertoires that made up the dataset. The material from the prospective study consisted of cDNA or gDNA derived from T cells, B-cell-depleted T cells, or PBMCs. The repertoires were released in a freely available public database meant as a resource for research on the immune response to SARS-CoV-2. The samples were drawn from two sources: the first 160 participants of the ongoing ImmuneRACE study, and some 1,300 subjects contributed by 6 global collaborators. The sample metadata nearly always contained a de-identified subject ID, COVID-19 status, age in years and sex. Overall results and qualifications from the work: The quantity of clinical and demographic metadata differed by source and by participant and was supplied without curation.

TCRbeta CDR3 regions were amplified from genomic DNA by means of the immunoSEQ Assay, a bias-controlled multiplex PCR. On the study's bioinformatics: The number of nucleated cells in each sample was estimated from the amplification of reference gene primers within the assay. To quantify the absolute abundance of each unique TCRbeta CDR3 rearrangement, sequence reads were collapsed and filtered. For each sample, productive Simpson clonality was calculated as the square root of Simpson's diversity index across productive rearrangements. As stored in TCRdb, this immuneACCESS dataset retains in-frame rearrangements with V and J assigned. A fraction of the clones does not appear; measured against another copy, unresolved V genes explain less than half of the discrepancy, and the remainder lacks a known reason. D and trimming were read from the DNA, whereas the V and J calls and clone size are those reported in that table. The sample records about 230,000 clones, about nine tenths of which are singletons. About 9.9% of the sample goes to the ten largest clones.

At one collaborating source in Seattle, patients were enrolled during active infection and were followed longitudinally through the course of disease. Collaborating institutions collected whole blood in K2EDTA tubes following their own protocols. Collaborator samples were shipped for TCRbeta analysis as frozen whole blood, isolated PBMCs, or DNA extracted from either sample type. This clone was counted a few times. No antigen is known for it. No base-level quality is on record; no much larger clone is a single base apart. The germline V gene yields SGDLS for CDR1 and YYNGEE for CDR2. The CDR3 covers 14 residues, taking in both the cysteine and the phenylalanine. The sequence is cut down to CDR3 DNA, 42 bases in frame from base 1. Trimming removed 3 bases from V and 5 bases from J, leaving 14 bases between the germline ends.

The chain links TRBV9 with TRBJ1-1; the best D guess is TRBD1, with 6 bases matching. This TCR was sampled from a man aged 50 or older with COVID-19, enrolled during active disease. The sample consisted of peripheral blood. CDR3 sequence: CASSAHTGRTEAFF. The nucleotide sequence reads as follows: TGTGCCAGCAGCGCCCATACAGGGCGGACTGAAGCTTTCTTT.